Listed here are 25 T cell receptor beta chains from one sample, sequenced in a study of blood T cell repertoires in COVID-19. TCRdb's copy holds only in-frame clones and misses some; the assay was immunoSEQ multiplex PCR. The sample includes 90,000 to 100,000 clones, 70% to 90% of them seen just once. Sequences were obtained from peripheral blood. The receptors here all came from an elderly man with acute or convalescent COVID-19.

The V and J genes are TRBV7-2 and TRBJ2-2; 13 positions agree with TRBD2. V gave up 5 bases and J gave up 3 bases; unmatched junction bases: 6. The CDR3 consists of 17 residues. Germline loops: CDR1 SGHTA, CDR2 FQGNSA. CDR3 sequence reads: CASSTGLAGRDTGELFF. CDR3 bases: TGTGCCAGCAGCACGGGACTAGCGGGACGTGACACCGGGGAGCTGTTTTTT.

This chain joins TRBV6-6 and TRBJ1-3; TRBD1 matches 9 bases. The CDR3 contains 19 residues. J gave up 0 bases and V 6 bases, and 15 bases lay outside the gene matches. CDR1 and CDR2 from the germline V gene are MNHNY and SVGAGI (reference sequence). The CDR3 sequence: CASSYPIGQGRHSGNTIYF. The CDR3 DNA is TGTGCCAGCAGCTACCCGATAGGACAGGGGCGACACTCTGGAAACACCATATATTTT.

On this clone: One junction end does not reproduce the germline sequence, and a read error may be involved. V and J are TRBV5-1 and TRBJ1-3; no firm D call. Germline V gives CDR1 SGHRS, CDR2 YFSETQ. This CDR3 is built from 15 residues. The DNA of the CDR3 is TGCGCCGGCAGCTCGGACGGGAGCTCTGGAAACACCATATATTTT. As protein: CAGSSDGSSGNTIYF.

The sample holds a few counts of this clone. The rearrangement links TRBV4-3 to TRBJ2-2; the D is unclear. CDR3 length: 16 amino acids. Between the trimmed V and J ends, which lost 0 bases and 0 bases, there was a span of 8 bases. CDR1 LGHNA and CDR2 YSLEER come from the germline V gene. The CDR3 reads CASSQDGPPNTGELFF. The CDR3 bases are TGCGCCAGCAGCCAAGATGGGCCCCCGAACACCGGGGAGCTGTTTTTT.

The V gene is TRBV4-3, the J gene TRBJ2-1; TRBD2 is a possible D gene (6 bases). The ends were cut back, 0 bases at V and 3 bases at J, with 12 bases in the middle. The germline V gene encodes CDR1 LGHNA and CDR2 YSLEER. The CDR3 sequence is 16 residues long. This CDR3 reads CASSQDELGGYNEQFF. Written as DNA, the CDR3 is TGCGCCAGCAGCCAAGATGAGTTGGGGGGCTACAATGAGCAGTTCTTC.

The V and J genes are TRBV27 and TRBJ1-1, with D unclear. Trimming pared 5 bases from V and 3 bases from J, leaving 19 bases between. Per germline, CDR1 MNHEY and CDR2 SMNVEV (reference sequence). The CDR3 extends over 16 amino acids. The CDR3 protein is CASSPNLEVHDTEAFF. The CDR3 DNA is TGTGCCAGCAGTCCCAATCTCGAGGTACACGACACTGAAGCTTTCTTT.

The chain employs TRBV29-1 and TRBJ2-7; 7 bases are a match to TRBD1. The CDR3 totals 13 residues. CDR1 and CDR2 from the germline V gene are SQVTM and ANQGSEA. V lost 6 bases to trimming and J lost 2 bases; unmatched junction nucleotides: 7. DNA for the CDR3: TGCAGCGTCGGAGGACAGGCCCCCTACGAGCAGTACTTC. This encodes CSVGGQAPYEQYF.

This clone was observed a single time. V is TRBV6-1 and J is TRBJ2-7; TRBD1 matches at 8 bases. The CDR3 consists of 15 residues. J gave up 6 bases and V 2 bases, and 9 bases lay outside the gene matches. Germline V lookup: CDR1 MNHNS, CDR2 SASEGT. CDR3 loop: CASSEQRTGRTEQYF. The CDR3 nucleotides are TGTGCCAGCAGTGAACAGAGGACAGGGAGGACCGAGCAGTACTTC.

J is TRBJ1-5 and V is TRBV9; D might be TRBD1 (5 bases). Per the germline V gene, CDR1 is SGDLS and CDR2 is YYNGEE. CDR3 size: 15 residues. V dropped 0 bases and J dropped 3 bases, with 10 bases sitting between them. CDR3 sequence reads: CASSVEGANNQPQHF. Written as DNA, the CDR3 is TGTGCCAGCAGCGTAGAAGGGGCCAACAATCAGCCCCAGCATTTT.

The V gene is TRBV4-1, the J gene TRBJ1-6, with a tentative D call TRBD1 (5 bases). The ends were cut back, 0 bases at V and 3 bases at J, with 18 bases in the middle. The CDR3 runs 19 residues. Germline V gene lookup returns CDR1 MGHRA and CDR2 YSYEKL. CDR3 bases: TGCGCCAGCAGCCAAGATTTGGGAGGGGTCGATTTCTATAATTCACCCCTCCACTTT. This translates into CASSQDLGGVDFYNSPLHF.

The CDR3 sequence is CASSPGTGETQYF. The CDR3 DNA is TGTGCCAGCAGCCCCGGGACAGGGGAGACCCAGTACTTC. The chain employs TRBV7-3 and TRBJ2-5; 9 bases map to TRBD1. Per germline, CDR1 SGHTA and CDR2 FQGTGA. V gave up 5 bases and J gave up 5 bases; unmatched junction bases: 3. The CDR3 is made up of 13 amino acids.

The chain recombines TRBV7-8 with TRBJ1-2; the match to TRBD1 covers 8 bases. Germline CDR1 is SGHVS and CDR2 is FQNEAQ. The CDR3 contains 16 residues. V lost 4 bases, J lost 0 bases, and 7 bases stayed unmatched. CDR3 protein: CASSYGTGAANYGYTF. CDR3 in DNA: TGTGCCAGCAGCTACGGGACAGGCGCAGCTAACTATGGCTACACCTTC.

The J gene is TRBJ1-2, the V gene TRBV28, with D perhaps matching TRBD1 (5 bases). The V gene's germline CDR1 is MDHEN and CDR2 SYDVKM. Deletions cut 3 bases from V and 7 bases from J, with 12 bases between. The CDR3 is 13 residues long. The CDR3 sequence is CASSFSGVSGYTF. The CDR3 region has the DNA TGTGCCAGCAGTTTTTCGGGGGTTAGTGGCTACACCTTC.

This chain links TRBV27 with TRBJ1-2; the match to TRBD1 covers 10 bases. The CDR3 is 15 residues long. The V gene end was trimmed by 4 bases and the J gene end by 7 bases; junction bases not matched to a gene: 9. Germline values: CDR1 MNHEY, CDR2 SMNVEV (reference sequence). CDR3 coding DNA: TGTGCCAGCAGTTATACCGGGACAGGGGAGGGTGGCTACACCTTC. This translates into CASSYTGTGEGGYTF.

V and J are TRBV19 and TRBJ1-5, with D unresolved. CDR1 is LNHDA and CDR2 is SQIVND in the germline V gene (reference sequence). V lost 3 bases to trimming and J lost 0 bases, with 9 bases between them. CDR3 length equals 15 residues. The CDR3 DNA sequence: TGTGCCAGTAGTATGGGCAGGAATAGCAATCAGCCCCAGCATTTT. It is translated as CASSMGRNSNQPQHF.

V and J are TRBV29-1 and TRBJ2-5, with 9 bases lining up with TRBD2. Trimming removed 3 bases from V and 2 bases from J; junction bases left unmatched: 13. CDR3 length equals 17 residues. Per germline, CDR1 SQVTM and CDR2 ANQGSEA. CDR3 in DNA: TGCAGCGTTGATGGGGTAGCGGGAGTGGGGGGGCAAGAGACCCAGTACTTC. Encoded protein: CSVDGVAGVGGQETQYF.

V usage is TRBV7-2 and J usage is TRBJ2-7; no reliable D call. The germline V gene has CDR1 SGHTA and CDR2 FQGNSA. Trimming cost V 2 bases and J 0 bases, with 14 bases left between them. The CDR3 is 16 amino acids. Here the CDR3 reads CASSLNGGQSSYEQYF. The CDR3 nucleotides are TGTGCCAGCAGCTTAAATGGCGGCCAGAGCTCCTACGAGCAGTACTTC.

As regards this clone: One junction end does not reproduce the germline sequence, and a read error may be involved. V gene TRBV7-7 combines with J gene TRBJ1-1, with 7 nucleotides matching TRBD1. CDR1 and CDR2 (germline): SSHAT, FNYEAQ (reference sequence). The CDR3 extends over 16 amino acids. The CDR3 coding sequence is TGTGCTAGCAGCTCCGAGGGGGACAGAATGAACACTGAAGCTTTCTTT. As protein: CASSSEGDRMNTEAFF.

The J gene is TRBJ1-1, the V gene TRBV5-1; D perhaps matches TRBD1 (5 bases). This CDR3 is 13 amino acids long. With 0 bases removed from V and 7 bases from J, the gap between germline ends came to 10 bases. Germline CDR1 and CDR2: SGHRS and YFSETQ. CDR3 sequence reads: CASSLGWGSEAFF. The CDR3 region has the DNA TGCGCCAGCAGCTTGGGGTGGGGCAGTGAAGCTTTCTTT.

V is TRBV19 and J is TRBJ1-5, with 10 bases aligning to TRBD1. Germline CDR1 is LNHDA and CDR2 is SQIVND (reference sequence). V trimming: 10 bases; J trimming: 6 bases; junction bases outside the gene matches: 9. The CDR3 is made up of 14 amino acids. The CDR3 reads CATLGTGEGQPQHF. CDR3 DNA sequence: TGTGCCACCCTAGGGACAGGGGAAGGTCAGCCCCAGCATTTT. Complete variable domain (other parts from reference TRBV19 and TRBJ1-5): DGGITQSPKYLFRKEGQNVTLSCEQNLNHDAMYWYRQDPGQGLRLIYYSQIVNDFQKGDIAEGYSVSREKKESFPLTVTSAQKNPTAFYLCATLGTGEGQPQHFGDGTRLSIL.

This clone occurred once. This chain uses TRBV5-1 with TRBJ2-3, with D possibly TRBD1 on 5 matching bases. Germline CDR1 and CDR2: SGHRS and YFSETQ. V was clipped by 0 bases and J by 0 bases, with 8 bases between them. This CDR3 is 15 amino acids long. DNA for the CDR3: TGCGCCAGCAGCTTGGAACAGGCTAGCACAGATACGCAGTATTTT. Protein product: CASSLEQASTDTQYF.

This clone was counted once. V is TRBV9 and J is TRBJ1-2, with 8 bases fitting TRBD1. CDR1 is SGDLS, CDR2 YYNGEE, per germline. The CDR3 is made up of 10 amino acids. Trimming cost V 8 bases and J 8 bases; bases outside gene matches: 2. CDR3 DNA: TGTGCCAGGGACAGGGTCGGCTACACCTTC. It encodes CARDRVGYTF.

This chain uses TRBV28 with TRBJ1-4; maybe TRBD1 (6 bases). Per germline, CDR1 MDHEN and CDR2 SYDVKM. The CDR3 runs 14 residues. V lost 10 bases to trimming and J lost 3 bases, with 15 bases between them. CDR3 region: CATRWGRANEKLFF. CDR3 nucleotide sequence: TGTGCCACCAGGTGGGGGCGGGCTAATGAAAAACTGTTTTTT.

V and J are TRBV28 and TRBJ1-2; D perhaps matches TRBD1 (6 bases). The V gene lost 7 bases and the J gene lost 4 bases, with 16 bases spanning the gap. The CDR3 is 14 amino acids. The germline gives CDR1 MDHEN, CDR2 SYDVKM. In nucleotides, the CDR3 is TGTGCCAGCACTCCTGGGGGCAGACTCTATGGCTACACCTTC. Translation gives CASTPGGRLYGYTF.

The J gene is TRBJ1-2, the V gene TRBV5-1; weak D call: TRBD1 (5 bases). The CDR3 consists of 13 residues. Looked up from germline, CDR1 is SGHRS and CDR2 is YFSETQ. Trimming removed 4 bases at V and 6 bases at J, with 13 bases between. As DNA, the CDR3 is TGCGCCAGCAGCGCCACAGGCACCAATGGCTACACCTTC. As protein: CASSATGTNGYTF.